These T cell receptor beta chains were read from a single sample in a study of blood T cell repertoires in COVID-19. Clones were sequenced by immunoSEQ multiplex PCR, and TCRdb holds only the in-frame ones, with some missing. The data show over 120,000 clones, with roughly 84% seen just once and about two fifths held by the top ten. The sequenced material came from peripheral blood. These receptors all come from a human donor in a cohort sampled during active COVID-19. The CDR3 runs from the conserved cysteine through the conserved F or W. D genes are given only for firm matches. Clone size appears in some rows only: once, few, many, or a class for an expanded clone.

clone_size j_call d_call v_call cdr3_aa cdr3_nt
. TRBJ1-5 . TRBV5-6 CASSRGNQPQHF TGTGCCAGCAGCCGCGGGAATCAGCCCCAGCATTTT
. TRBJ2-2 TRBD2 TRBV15 CATSRAGGDTGELFF TGTGCCACCAGCAGAGCGGGGGGGGACACCGGGGAGCTGTTTTTT
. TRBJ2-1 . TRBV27 CASSASSEQFF TGTGCCAGCAGTGCCTCTAGCGAGCAGTTCTTC
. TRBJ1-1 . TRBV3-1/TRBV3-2 CASSHSPMRGGTEAFF TGTGCCAGCAGCCATAGTCCTATGAGAGGGGGCACTGAAGCTTTCTTT
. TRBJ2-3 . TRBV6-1 CASSDQGGTDTQYF TGTGCCAGCAGTGACCAGGGGGGAACAGATACGCAGTATTTT
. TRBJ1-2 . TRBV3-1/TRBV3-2 CASSQQIYGYTF TGTGCCAGCAGCCAACAGATCTATGGCTACACCTTC
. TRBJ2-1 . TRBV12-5 CASAPTGTHNEQFF TGTGCTAGTGCCCCGACCGGGACTCACAATGAGCAGTTCTTC
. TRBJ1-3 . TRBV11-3 CASSLGLSGNTIYF TGTGCCAGCAGCTTAGGTCTCTCCGGAAACACCATATATTTT
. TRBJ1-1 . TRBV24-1 CATSDSQGRTFF TGTGCCACCAGTGATTCTCAGGGAAGAACTTTCTTT
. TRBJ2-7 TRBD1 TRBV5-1 CASSYGTGPSYEQYF TGCGCCAGCAGTTACGGGACAGGACCTTCCTACGAGCAGTACTTC
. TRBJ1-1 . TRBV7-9 CASRSTVGGLNTEAFF TGTGCCAGCAGGTCGACAGTCGGGGGGCTGAACACTGAAGCTTTCTTT
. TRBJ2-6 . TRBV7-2 CASSLVIGAGANVLTF TGTGCCAGCAGCTTAGTGATAGGGGCTGGGGCCAACGTCCTGACTTTC
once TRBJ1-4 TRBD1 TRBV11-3 CASSPRQGDEKLFF TGTGCCAGCAGCCCGCGACAGGGAGATGAAAAACTGTTTTTT
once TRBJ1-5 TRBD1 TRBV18 CASSQTGPRQPQHF TGTGCCAGCTCACAGACAGGGCCGAGGCAGCCCCAGCATTTT
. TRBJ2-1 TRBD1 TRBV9 CASSPRTGGYNEQFF TGTGCCAGCAGCCCCAGGACAGGTGGCTACAATGAGCAGTTCTTC
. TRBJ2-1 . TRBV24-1 CATSDLSRGGDEQFF TGTGCCACCAGTGATTTAAGCAGGGGTGGGGATGAGCAGTTCTTC
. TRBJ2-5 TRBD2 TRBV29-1 CSGGLAKETQYF TGCAGCGGGGGACTAGCGAAAGAGACCCAGTACTTC
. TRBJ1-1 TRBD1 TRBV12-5 CASGLGQGGVNTEAFF TGTGCTAGTGGTTTGGGACAGGGTGGAGTAAACACTGAAGCTTTCTTT
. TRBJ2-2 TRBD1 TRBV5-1 CASSSGQGLDTGELFF TGCGCCAGCAGCTCGGGACAGGGGCTGGACACCGGGGAGCTGTTTTTT
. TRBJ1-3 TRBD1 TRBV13 CASREAGGGSYTIYF TGTGCCAGCAGGGAAGCAGGGGGAGGCTCTTACACCATATATTTT
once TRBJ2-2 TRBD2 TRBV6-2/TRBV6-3 CASSYPGASGVPGELFF TGTGCCAGCAGTTACCCCGGGGCTAGCGGGGTCCCCGGGGAGCTGTTTTTT
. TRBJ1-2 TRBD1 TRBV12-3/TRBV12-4 CASRGGQVRGYTF TGTGCCAGCAGGGGGGGACAGGTGCGGGGCTACACCTTC
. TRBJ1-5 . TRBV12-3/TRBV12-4 CASSIGTDQPQHF TGTGCCAGCAGTATTGGTACGGATCAGCCCCAGCATTTT
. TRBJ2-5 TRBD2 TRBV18 CASSRLAEETQYF TGTGCCAGCTCCAGACTAGCGGAAGAGACCCAGTACTTC
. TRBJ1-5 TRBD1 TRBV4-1 CASSQGQGAGWPQHF TGCGCCAGCAGCCAGGGACAGGGGGCAGGGTGGCCCCAGCATTTT
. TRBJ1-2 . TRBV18 CASSPSDSRGYTF TGTGCCAGCTCACCATCGGACAGTCGGGGCTACACCTTC
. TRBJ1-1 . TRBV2 CARSRDTEAFF TGTGCCAGGTCGCGGGACACTGAAGCTTTCTTT
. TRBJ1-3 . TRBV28 CASSLISGSGNTIYF TGTGCCAGCAGTCTTATTTCAGGATCTGGAAACACCATATATTTT
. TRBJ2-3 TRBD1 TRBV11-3 CASSVGQGTDTQYF TGTGCCAGCAGCGTGGGACAGGGAACAGATACGCAGTATTTT
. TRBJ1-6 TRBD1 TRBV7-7 CASSFIAGQPDAYNSPLHF TGTGCTAGCAGCTTTATCGCGGGACAGCCCGACGCCTATAATTCACCCCTCCACTTT
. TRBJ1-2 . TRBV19 CASSEGTDTYGYTF TGTGCCAGTAGTGAGGGAACCGATACTTATGGCTACACCTTC
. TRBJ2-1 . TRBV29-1 CSMRSTPYNEQFF TGCAGCATGAGGTCTACCCCCTACAATGAGCAGTTCTTC
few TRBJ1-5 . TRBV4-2 CASSQVRQSNQPQHF TGTGCCAGCAGCCAAGTCAGACAGAGCAATCAGCCCCAGCATTTT